This T cell receptor beta chain was profiled in a study of shared clonotypes between healthy human individuals. Study-wide results and limits: Clonotype sharing levels among donors were expected to vary with sequencing depth.

Trimming removed 5 bases at V and 6 bases at J, with 13 bases between. Germline assignment: CDR1 KGHSH and CDR2 LQKENI. The length of the CDR3 is 13 residues. A remark on this clone: Its antigen remains unidentified.

Sequenced by immunoSEQ multiplex PCR; TCRdb stores in-frame clones only, minus some. The data hold some 2,000,000 clones, with 85% to 95% observed a single time. The chain is built from TRBV18 and TRBJ1-2, with D possibly TRBD1 on 6 matching bases. This receptor was identified in a man aged 18 to 29 in good health. Material: naive CD4+ T cells sorted from blood. Subset of the sample: CD45RA+ positively selected. The CDR3 sequence is CASSFTDRNGYTF. CDR3 DNA: TGTGCCAGCTCATTTACCGACAGGAATGGCTACACCTTC.